The clone carrying this T cell receptor beta chain is a singleton in its sample. The CDR3 is made up of 15 amino acids. V was pared by 3 bases and J by 2 bases, with 13 bases between. The germline CDR1 and CDR2 sequences are LNHDA and SQIVND (reference sequence). This record belongs to a study of control samples from healthy donors and cancer patients. The repertoire was sequenced with immunoSEQ multiplex PCR; TCRdb's copy has only in-frame clones and lacks some. The data show about 15,000 clones, about 88% seen once. The chain has TRBV19 and TRBJ1-2; D may be TRBD1 (6 bases). The source material was PBMCs. This sequence was found in a man aged 55 to 70 with head and neck cancer. This CDR3 is CASSIIQGLNYGYTF. As DNA, the CDR3 is TGTGCCAGTAGTATCATCCAGGGGTTGAACTATGGCTACACCTTC.